A single T cell receptor (beta chain) is shown here with its context. The data were obtained in a study of blood T cell repertoires in COVID-19. Across the whole study: Acute-phase and convalescent COVID-19 samples originated in the United States, Italy and Spain.

Trimming stripped 6 bases from V and 4 bases from J, with 19 bases between. The CDR3 runs to 15 residues. Germline loops: CDR1 SGHDT, CDR2 YYEEEE. The protocol was immunoSEQ multiplex PCR, while the TCRdb copy is restricted to in-frame clones and leaves out a portion. Among about 91,000 clones listed, 70% to 90% were seen once. The chain uses TRBV5-6 and TRBJ1-2; D is perhaps TRBD1 (5 bases). The sample was peripheral blood. The sequence was collected from a man between 65 and 85 years old with acute or convalescent COVID-19. The DNA of the CDR3 is TGTGCCAGCACCACTGCACTGGGGCGACCCTATGGCTACACCTTC. It codes for CASTTALGRPYGYTF.